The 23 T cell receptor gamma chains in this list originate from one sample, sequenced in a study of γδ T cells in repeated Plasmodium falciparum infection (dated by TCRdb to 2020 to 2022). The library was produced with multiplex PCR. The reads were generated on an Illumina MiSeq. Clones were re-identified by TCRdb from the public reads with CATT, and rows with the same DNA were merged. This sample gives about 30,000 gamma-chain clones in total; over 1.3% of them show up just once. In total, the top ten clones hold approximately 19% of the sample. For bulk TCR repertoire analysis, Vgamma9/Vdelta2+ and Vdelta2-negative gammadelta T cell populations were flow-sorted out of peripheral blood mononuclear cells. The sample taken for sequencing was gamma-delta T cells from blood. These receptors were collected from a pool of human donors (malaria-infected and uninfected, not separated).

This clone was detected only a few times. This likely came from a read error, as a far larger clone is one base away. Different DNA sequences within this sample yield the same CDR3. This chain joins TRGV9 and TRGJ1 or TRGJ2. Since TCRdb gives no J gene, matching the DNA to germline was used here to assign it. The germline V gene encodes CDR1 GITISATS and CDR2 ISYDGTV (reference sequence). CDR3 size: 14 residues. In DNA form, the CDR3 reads TGTGCCTTATGGGTGACCTCCAAGGGCTTTAAGAAACTCTTT. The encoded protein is CALWVTSKGFKKLF.

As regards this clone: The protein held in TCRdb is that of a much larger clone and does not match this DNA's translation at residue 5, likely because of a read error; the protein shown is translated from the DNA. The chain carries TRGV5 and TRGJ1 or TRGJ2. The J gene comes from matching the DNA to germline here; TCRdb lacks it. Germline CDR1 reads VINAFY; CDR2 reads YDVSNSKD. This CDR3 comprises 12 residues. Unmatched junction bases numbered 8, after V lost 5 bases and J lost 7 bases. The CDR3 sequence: CATWGIVYKKLF. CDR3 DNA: TGTGCCACCTGGGGCATCGTCTATAAGAAACTCTTT.

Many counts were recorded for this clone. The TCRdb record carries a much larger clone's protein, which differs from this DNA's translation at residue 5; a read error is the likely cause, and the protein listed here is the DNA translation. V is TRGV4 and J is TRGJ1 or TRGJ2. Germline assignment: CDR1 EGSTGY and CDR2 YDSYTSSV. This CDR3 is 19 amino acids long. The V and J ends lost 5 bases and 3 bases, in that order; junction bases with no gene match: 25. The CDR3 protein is CATWVGLEWMHDSYYKKLF. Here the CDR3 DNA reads TGTGCCACCTGGGTTGGACTAGAGTGGATGCACGATTCTTATTATAAGAAACTCTTT.

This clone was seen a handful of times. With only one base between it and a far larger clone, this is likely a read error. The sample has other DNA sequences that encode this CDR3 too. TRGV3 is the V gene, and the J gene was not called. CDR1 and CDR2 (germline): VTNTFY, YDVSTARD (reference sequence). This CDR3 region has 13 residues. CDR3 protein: CATWDRPMIRKLF. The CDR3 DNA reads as TGTGCCACCTGGGACAGGCCTATGATAAGAAAACTCTTT.

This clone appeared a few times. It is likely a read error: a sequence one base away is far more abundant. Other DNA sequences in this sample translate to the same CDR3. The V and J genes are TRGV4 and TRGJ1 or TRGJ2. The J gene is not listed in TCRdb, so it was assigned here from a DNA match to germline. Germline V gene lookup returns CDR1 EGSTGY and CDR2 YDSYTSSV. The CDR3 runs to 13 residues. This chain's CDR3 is CATWDGPPGKKLF. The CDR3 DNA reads TGCGCCACCTGGGATGGTCCCCCGGGGAAGAAACTCTTT.

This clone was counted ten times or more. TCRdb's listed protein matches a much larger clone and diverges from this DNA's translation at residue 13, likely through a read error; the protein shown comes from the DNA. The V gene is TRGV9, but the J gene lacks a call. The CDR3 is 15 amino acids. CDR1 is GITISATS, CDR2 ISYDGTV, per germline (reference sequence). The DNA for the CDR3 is TGTGCCTTGTGGGAGCCTCGCCTGGGGTCTTATAAGGAACTCTTT. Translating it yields CALWEPRLGSYKELF.

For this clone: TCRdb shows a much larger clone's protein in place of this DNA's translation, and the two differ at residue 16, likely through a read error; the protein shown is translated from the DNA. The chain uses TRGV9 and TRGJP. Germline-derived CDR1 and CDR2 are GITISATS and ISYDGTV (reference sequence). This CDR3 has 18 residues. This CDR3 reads CALWEGLTKELGKKIRVF. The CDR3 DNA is TGTGCCTTGTGGGAGGGCTTAACGAAAGAGTTGGGCAAAAAAATCAGGGTATTT.

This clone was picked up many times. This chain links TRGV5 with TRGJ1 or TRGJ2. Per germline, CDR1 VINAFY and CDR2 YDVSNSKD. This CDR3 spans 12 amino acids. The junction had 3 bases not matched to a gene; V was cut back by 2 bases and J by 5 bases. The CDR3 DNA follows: TGTGCCACCTGGGACATTCATTATAAGAAACTCTTT. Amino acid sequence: CATWDIHYKKLF.

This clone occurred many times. The CDR3 sequence: CATWDRLSQKLF. As DNA, the CDR3 is TGTGCCACCTGGGATAGGCTCAGCCAGAAACTCTTT. This chain connects TRGV8 to TRGJ1 or TRGJ2. No J gene is reported in TCRdb; it was inferred here by comparing the DNA with germline. V was clipped by 0 bases and J by 11 bases; unmatched bases: 7. CDR1 is VENAVY, CDR2 YDSYNSRV, per germline. This CDR3 spans 12 amino acids.

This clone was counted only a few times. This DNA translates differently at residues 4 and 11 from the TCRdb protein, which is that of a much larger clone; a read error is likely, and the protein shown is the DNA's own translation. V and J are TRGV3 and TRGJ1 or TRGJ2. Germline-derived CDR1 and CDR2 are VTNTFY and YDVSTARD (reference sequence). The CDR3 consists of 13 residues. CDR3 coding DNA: TGTGCCACCCGGGACAGGAGTTATTATAAGAGACTCTTT. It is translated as CATRDRSYYKRLF.

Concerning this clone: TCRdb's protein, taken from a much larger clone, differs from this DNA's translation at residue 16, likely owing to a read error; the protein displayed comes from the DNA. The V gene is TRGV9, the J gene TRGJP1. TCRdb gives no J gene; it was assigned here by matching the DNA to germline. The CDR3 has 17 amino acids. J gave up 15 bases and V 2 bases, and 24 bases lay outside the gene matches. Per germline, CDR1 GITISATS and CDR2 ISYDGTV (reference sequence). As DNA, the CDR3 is TGTGCCTTGTGGGAGGCCCGAGTTCAGCGGGGCAAAAAAATCAAGATATTT. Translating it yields CALWEARVQRGKKIKIF.

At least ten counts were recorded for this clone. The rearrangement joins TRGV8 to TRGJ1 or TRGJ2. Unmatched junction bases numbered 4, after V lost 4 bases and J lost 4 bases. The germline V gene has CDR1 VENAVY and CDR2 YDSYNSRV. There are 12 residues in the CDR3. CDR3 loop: CATWDYYYKKLF. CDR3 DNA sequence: TGTGCCACCTGGGACTACTATTATAAGAAACTCTTT.

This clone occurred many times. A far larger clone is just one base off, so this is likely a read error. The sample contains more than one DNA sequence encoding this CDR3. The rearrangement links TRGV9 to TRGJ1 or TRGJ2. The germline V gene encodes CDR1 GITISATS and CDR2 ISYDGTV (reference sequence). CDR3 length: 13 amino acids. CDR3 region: CALWESSGYKKLF. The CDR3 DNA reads TGTGCCTTATGGGAGTCTAGTGGTTATAAGAAACTCTTT.

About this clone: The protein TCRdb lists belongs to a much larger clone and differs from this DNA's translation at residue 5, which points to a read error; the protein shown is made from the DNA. CDR3 region: CALWGAREELGKKIKVF. Here the CDR3 DNA reads TGTGCCTTGTGGGGGGCAAGGGAAGAGTTGGGCAAAAAAATCAAGGTATTT. The V gene is TRGV9, the J gene TRGJP. No J gene was available from TCRdb, and it was assigned here by a germline match of the DNA. V dropped 5 bases and J dropped 5; count of bases not matched to a gene: 9. The CDR3 consists of 17 residues. CDR1 is GITISATS, CDR2 ISYDGTV, per germline (reference sequence).

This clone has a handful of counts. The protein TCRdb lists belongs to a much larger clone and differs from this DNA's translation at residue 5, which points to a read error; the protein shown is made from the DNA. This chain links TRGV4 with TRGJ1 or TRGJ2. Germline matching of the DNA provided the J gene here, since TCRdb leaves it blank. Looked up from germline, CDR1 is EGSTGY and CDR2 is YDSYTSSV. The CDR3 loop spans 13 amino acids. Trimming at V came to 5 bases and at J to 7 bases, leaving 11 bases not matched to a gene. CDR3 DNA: TGTGCCACCTGGGGTGAATCGAACTATAAGAAACTCTTT. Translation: CATWGESNYKKLF.

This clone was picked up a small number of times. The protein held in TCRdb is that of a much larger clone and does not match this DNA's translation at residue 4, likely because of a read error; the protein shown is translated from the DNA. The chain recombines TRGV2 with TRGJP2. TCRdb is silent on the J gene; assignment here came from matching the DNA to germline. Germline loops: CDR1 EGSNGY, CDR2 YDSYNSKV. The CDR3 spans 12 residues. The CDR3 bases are TGTGCCACCAGGGACGGACTTGGGATCAAGACGTTT. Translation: CATRDGLGIKTF.

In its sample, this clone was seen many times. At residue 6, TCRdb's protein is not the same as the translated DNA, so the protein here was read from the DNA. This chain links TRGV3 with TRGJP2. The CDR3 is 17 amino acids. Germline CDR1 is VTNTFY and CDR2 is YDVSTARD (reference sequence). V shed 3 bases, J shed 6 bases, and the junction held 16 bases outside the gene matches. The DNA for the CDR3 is TGTGCCACCTGGGACGGGCCTATGTTAGTTGGTGATTGGATCAAGACGTTT. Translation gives CATWDGPMLVGDWIKTF.

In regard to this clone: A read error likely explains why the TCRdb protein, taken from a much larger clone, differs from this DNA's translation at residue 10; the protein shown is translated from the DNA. The CDR3 DNA reads TGTGCCTTGTGGGAGGTGTTGGTAGGGTTTGGCAAAAAAATCAAGGTATTT. Amino acids: CALWEVLVGFGKKIKVF. This chain links TRGV9 with TRGJP. No J gene was available from TCRdb, and it was assigned here by a germline match of the DNA. With 0 bases clipped from V and 13 bases from J, the junction kept 12 bases outside the gene matches. The CDR3 consists of 17 residues. Germline loops: CDR1 GITISATS, CDR2 ISYDGTV (reference sequence).

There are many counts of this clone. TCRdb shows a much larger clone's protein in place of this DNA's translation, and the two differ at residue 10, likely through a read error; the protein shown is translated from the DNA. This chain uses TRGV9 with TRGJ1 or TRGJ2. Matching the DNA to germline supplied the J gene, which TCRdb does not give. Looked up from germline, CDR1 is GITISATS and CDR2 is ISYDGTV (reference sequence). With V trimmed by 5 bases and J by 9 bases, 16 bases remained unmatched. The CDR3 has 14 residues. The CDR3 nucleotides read TGTGCCTTGTGGGTGACCTCCAAGGGCTCTAAGAAACTCTTT. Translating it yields CALWVTSKGSKKLF.

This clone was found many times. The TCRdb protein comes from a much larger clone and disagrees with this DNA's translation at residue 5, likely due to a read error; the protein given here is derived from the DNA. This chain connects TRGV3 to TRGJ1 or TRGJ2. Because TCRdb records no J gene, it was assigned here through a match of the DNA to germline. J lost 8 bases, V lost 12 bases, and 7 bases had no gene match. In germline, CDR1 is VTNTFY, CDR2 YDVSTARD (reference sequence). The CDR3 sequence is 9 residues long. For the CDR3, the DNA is TGTGCCGCGGATCATAAGAAACTCTTT. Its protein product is CAADHKKLF.

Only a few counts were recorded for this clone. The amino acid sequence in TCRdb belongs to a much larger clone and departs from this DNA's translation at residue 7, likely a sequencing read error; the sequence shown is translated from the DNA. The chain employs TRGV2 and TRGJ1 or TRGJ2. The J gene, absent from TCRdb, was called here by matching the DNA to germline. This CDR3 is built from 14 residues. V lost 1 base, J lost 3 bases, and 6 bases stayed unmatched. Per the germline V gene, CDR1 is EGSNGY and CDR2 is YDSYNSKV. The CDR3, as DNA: TGTGCCACCTGGGACGGTAAACTTTATTATAAGAAACTCTTT. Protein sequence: CATWDGKLYYKKLF.

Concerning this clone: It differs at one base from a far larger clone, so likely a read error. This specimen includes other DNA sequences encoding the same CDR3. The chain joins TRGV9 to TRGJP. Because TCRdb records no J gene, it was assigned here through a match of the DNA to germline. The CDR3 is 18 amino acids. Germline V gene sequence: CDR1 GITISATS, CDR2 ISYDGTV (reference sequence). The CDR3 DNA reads TGTGCCCTGTGGGAGGTGGGGGCCCGTAGGTTGGGCAAAAAAATCAAGGTATTT. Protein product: CALWEVGARRLGKKIKVF.

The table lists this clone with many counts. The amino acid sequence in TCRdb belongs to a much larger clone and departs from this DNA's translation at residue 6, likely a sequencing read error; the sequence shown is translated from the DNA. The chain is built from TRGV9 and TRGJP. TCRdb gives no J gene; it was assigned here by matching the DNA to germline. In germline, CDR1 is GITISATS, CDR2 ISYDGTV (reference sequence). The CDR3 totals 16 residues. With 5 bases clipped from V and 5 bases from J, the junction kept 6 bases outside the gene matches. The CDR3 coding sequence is TGTGCCTTGTGGGGCAATAAAGAGTTGGGCAAAAAAATCAAGGTATTT. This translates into CALWGNKELGKKIKVF.